The clone carrying this TCR beta chain showed up just a few times. Antigen unknown. This sample was taken from a study of early T cells in non-severe SARS-CoV-2 infection. Study-level background: Chains stayed unpaired after sequencing of bulk RNA from unsorted whole blood. Whole-study results and caveats: Reliance on VDJdb matching favored anti-spike CD8 responses; private and CD4 specificities were missed.

Germline loops: CDR1 WSHSY, CDR2 SAAADI. The junction had 4 bases not matched to a gene; V was cut back by 5 bases and J by 4 bases. This CDR3 has 14 residues. Unique molecular identifiers tagged individual cDNA molecules. MiXCR, run by TCRdb on the 5' RACE reads, gives a single entry per CDR3 protein. The sample lists about 30,000 distinct CDR3 sequences, about 4.3% occurring once. This sequence was found in an adult who was a healthcare worker with PCR-confirmed SARS-CoV-2 infection or an uninfected control (not recorded which). J is TRBJ2-7 and V is TRBV10-2; 11 nucleotides align to TRBD2. The starting material was whole blood, obtained at baseline. The CDR3 DNA reads as TGCGCCAGCAGTCAGGCTAGCGGGAGGTACGAGCAGTACTTC. Amino acids: CASSQASGRYEQYF.